This TCR beta chain emerged from a study of T cells in Graves' hyperthyroidism and ophthalmopathy. Amplified TCR beta CDR3 regions came from RNA transcripts. The HTBI primer set drove a first-round RT-PCR of the TCR CDR3. Via MiXCR, TCRdb re-called the multiplex PCR reads, giving one row per CDR3 protein. Of roughly 570,000 distinct CDR3 sequences listed, roughly 50% are singletons. Study findings and constraints: The model forecast ophthalmopathy, anticipating it by a median around 6.9 months before onset.

Regarding this clonotype: Its antigen is unknown. The CDR3 does not end in the conserved phenylalanine or tryptophan, so this is likely a read error.

The CDR3 runs 13 residues. Germline CDR1 reads DFQATT; CDR2 reads SNEGSKA (reference sequence). Between the trimmed V and J ends, which lost 3 bases and 2 bases, there was a span of 8 bases. The V call is TRBV20-1, the J call TRBJ1-5, with D unresolved. The clonotype was recovered from an adult woman with Graves' disease, either hyperthyroidism or ophthalmopathy (not recorded which). The sample consisted of peripheral blood or thyroid tissue (not recorded which). The DNA of the CDR3 is TGCAGTGCTAGCCCCGACGGCAATCAGCCCCAGCATCTT. This encodes CSASPDGNQPQHL.